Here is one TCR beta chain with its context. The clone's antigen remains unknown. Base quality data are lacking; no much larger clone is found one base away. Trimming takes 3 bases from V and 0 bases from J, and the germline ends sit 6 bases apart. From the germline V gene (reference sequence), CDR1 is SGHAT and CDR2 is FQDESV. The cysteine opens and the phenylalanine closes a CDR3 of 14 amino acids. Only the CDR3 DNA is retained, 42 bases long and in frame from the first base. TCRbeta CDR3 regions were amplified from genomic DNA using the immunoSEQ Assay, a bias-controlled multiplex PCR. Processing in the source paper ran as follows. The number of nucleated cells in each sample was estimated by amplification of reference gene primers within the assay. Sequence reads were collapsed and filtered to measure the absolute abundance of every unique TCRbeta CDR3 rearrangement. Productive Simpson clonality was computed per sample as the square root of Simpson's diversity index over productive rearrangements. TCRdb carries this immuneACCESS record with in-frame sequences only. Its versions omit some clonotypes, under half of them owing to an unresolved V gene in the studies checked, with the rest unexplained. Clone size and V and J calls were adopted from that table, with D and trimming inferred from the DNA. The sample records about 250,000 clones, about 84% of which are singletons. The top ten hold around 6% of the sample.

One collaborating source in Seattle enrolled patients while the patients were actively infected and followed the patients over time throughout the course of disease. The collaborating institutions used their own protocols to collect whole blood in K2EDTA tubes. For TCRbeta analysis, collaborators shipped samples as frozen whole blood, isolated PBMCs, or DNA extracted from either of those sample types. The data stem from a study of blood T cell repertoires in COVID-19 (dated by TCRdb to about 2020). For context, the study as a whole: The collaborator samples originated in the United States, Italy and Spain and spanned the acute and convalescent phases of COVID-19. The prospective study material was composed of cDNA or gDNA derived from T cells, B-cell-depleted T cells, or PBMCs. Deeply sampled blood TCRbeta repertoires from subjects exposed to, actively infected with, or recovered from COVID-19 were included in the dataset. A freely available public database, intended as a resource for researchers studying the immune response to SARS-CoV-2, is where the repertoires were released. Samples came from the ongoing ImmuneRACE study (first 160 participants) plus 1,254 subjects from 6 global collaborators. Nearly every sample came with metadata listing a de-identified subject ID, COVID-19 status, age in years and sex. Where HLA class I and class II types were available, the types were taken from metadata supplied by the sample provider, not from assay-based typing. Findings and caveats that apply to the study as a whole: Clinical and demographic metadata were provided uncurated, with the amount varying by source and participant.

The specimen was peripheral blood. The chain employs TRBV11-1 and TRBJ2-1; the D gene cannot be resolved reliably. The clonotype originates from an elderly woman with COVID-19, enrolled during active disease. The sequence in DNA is TGTGCCAGCAGCTTTTCTAGCTCCTACAATGAGCAGTTCTTC. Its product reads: CASSFSSSYNEQFF.